These T cell receptor beta chains were read from a single sample in a study of T-cell memory formation after mild COVID-19. TCRdb re-derived calls from the 5' RACE reads in MiXCR, one entry per CDR3 protein. The data show a few hundred thousand distinct CDR3 sequences, approximately 15% seen once. Input material: PBMCs or a T cell subset sorted from them (not recorded which). These receptors originate from a man aged 18 to 29 who had mild COVID-19 (a few samples of this study predate the infection). Cell type and time point are not known. Each CDR3 is given with its conserved first and last residue. D genes are given only for firm matches. Rows give clone size only sometimes, using once, few, many, or a class for an expanded clone.

TRBJ2-1 13 - TRBV6-5 few TGTGCCAGCAGTTACCGCGGGGTTGATGAGCAGTTCTTC CASSYRGVDEQFF
TRBJ2-7 13 - TRBV7-2 - TGTGCCAGCACCAGGGCAGGCGCCTACGAGCAGTACTTC CASTRAGAYEQYF
TRBJ1-2 12 - TRBV6-5 few TGTGCCAGCAGTCGAGAGGGGGGTGGCTACACCTTC CASSREGGGYTF
TRBJ2-3 15 - TRBV5-8 few TGTGCCAGCAGCTTGTCCGGACTTAGCACAGATACGCAGTATTTT CASSLSGLSTDTQYF
TRBJ1-2 12 - TRBV30 - TGTGCCGGGAGTCGGGACGGCTATGGCTACACCTTC CAGSRDGYGYTF
TRBJ2-5 14 - TRBV6-5 - TGTGCCAGCAGGAGTACAGGGATTTACGAGACCCAGTACTTC CASRSTGIYETQYF
TRBJ2-3 17 TRBD2 TRBV7-2 - TGTGCCAGCAGCTTAGCGACTAGCGGGGGGGGCACAGATACGCAGTATTTT CASSLATSGGGTDTQYF
TRBJ2-2 16 TRBD2 TRBV7-6 - TGTGCCAGCAGCCCTGAGGGGACTAGAGGTACCGGGGAGCTGTTTTTT CASSPEGTRGTGELFF
TRBJ1-2 12 - TRBV21-1 - TGTGCCAGCAAGACAGGGGGCTATGGCTACACCTTC CASKTGGYGYTF
TRBJ1-5 14 TRBD1 TRBV20-1 - TGCAGTGCTACGGTCGGGACAGCCAATCAGCCCCAGCATTTT CSATVGTANQPQHF
TRBJ2-1 15 TRBD2 TRBV12-3/TRBV12-4 few TGTGCCAGCAGTTTGGGACTAGCGGGGCTGAATGAGCAGTTCTTC CASSLGLAGLNEQFF
TRBJ1-3 16 TRBD1 TRBV11-2 few TGTGCCAGCAGCCCGGAGCAGGGGGCGCCCGGAAACACCATATATTTT CASSPEQGAPGNTIYF
TRBJ2-1 15 TRBD2 TRBV6-2/TRBV6-3 few TGTGCCAGCAGTTCCTGGACTAGCGGGAGGTATGAGCAGTTCTTC CASSSWTSGRYEQFF
TRBJ2-5 14 - TRBV5-1 few TGCGCCAGCGGGCCAACCCGTGGACCCAATATCCAGTACTTC CASGPTRGPNIQYF
TRBJ2-4 14 - TRBV7-2 few TGTGCCAGCAGCTTAGACCGGGAAAAAAACATTCAGTACTTC CASSLDREKNIQYF
TRBJ2-7 17 TRBD2 TRBV7-9 - TGTGCCAGCAGCCTCACTCCGGGACTAGCGGGGAGTTTGGAGCAGTACTTC CASSLTPGLAGSLEQYF
TRBJ2-7 15 - TRBV5-1 many TGCGCCAGCAGCTTGGAGGCGAACGGGGCCTACGAGCAGTACTTC CASSLEANGAYEQYF